A single sample gave rise to the 31 T cell receptor beta chains below, sequenced in a study of shared clonotypes between healthy human individuals. Sequenced by immunoSEQ multiplex PCR; TCRdb stores in-frame clones only, minus some. This sample has over 2 million clones, with around 93% found just once. The source material was naive CD4+ T cells from PBMCs. The subset is: CD45RA+ positively selected. These receptors all come from a young man in good health. Some clones in this sample may be carry-over from other donors' samples.

The J gene is TRBJ1-1, the V gene TRBV28; a possible D gene is TRBD1 (5 bases). V lost 7 bases and J lost 4, with 7 bases in between. CDR1 and CDR2 (germline): MDHEN, SYDVKM. The CDR3 spans 11 residues. The DNA for the CDR3 is TGTGCCAGCAAACAGGTCACTGAAGCTTTCTTT. This sequence encodes CASKQVTEAFF.

Comment on this clone: The sample has other DNA sequences that encode this CDR3 too. The V gene is TRBV27, the J gene TRBJ2-7; 8 nucleotides agree with TRBD1. The CDR3 totals 15 residues. CDR1 is MNHEY, CDR2 SMNVEV, per germline (reference sequence). The trim removed 0 bases at V and 2 bases at J, leaving 3 bases unmatched. The CDR3 DNA follows: TGTGCCAGCAGTTTATCCCGGGACAGGACCTACGAGCAGTACTTC. It is translated as CASSLSRDRTYEQYF.

The CDR3 DNA reads TGCGCCAGCAGCTTGGGAGGGGATCTGGTAGGGACCCAGTACTTC. It specifies CASSLGGDLVGTQYF. The chain uses TRBV5-1 and TRBJ2-5; possibly TRBD1 or TRBD2 for D (5 bases each). The CDR3 consists of 15 residues. The V end was cut by 0 bases, the J end by 7 bases, with 16 bases between. Germline V gene data show CDR1 as SGHRS and CDR2 as YFSETQ.

The chain is built from TRBV7-9 and TRBJ2-5; the D gene is possibly TRBD1 (8 bases). Germline CDR1 reads SEHNR; CDR2 reads FQNEAQ (reference sequence). The CDR3 contains 17 residues. V shed 0 bases and J shed 10 bases, with 24 bases lying between them. As DNA, the CDR3 is TGTGCCAGCAGCTTAGCCGCCGGGACAGGTACCTCGGGGGGCCAGTACTTC. Protein product: CASSLAAGTGTSGGQYF.

Turning to this clone: In the same sample, other DNA sequences code for this CDR3. This sequence joins TRBV9 and TRBJ2-3, with D hard to call. CDR1 is SGDLS and CDR2 is YYNGEE in the germline V gene. The V gene lost 0 bases and the J gene lost 0 bases, with 5 bases spanning the gap. This CDR3 spans 14 amino acids. For the CDR3, the DNA is TGTGCCAGCAGCGTAGAGGGTAGCACAGATACGCAGTATTTT. This translates into CASSVEGSTDTQYF.

V gene TRBV18 combines with J gene TRBJ1-1; D is unresolved. The CDR3 runs 12 residues. Trimming removed 3 bases from V and 3 bases from J, with 5 bases in between. Per the germline V gene, CDR1 is KGHSH and CDR2 is LQKENI. CDR3 DNA: TGTGCCAGCTCACCGAAGGACACTGAAGCTTTCTTT. Residues: CASSPKDTEAFF.

The J gene is TRBJ2-2, the V gene TRBV18; the D is unclear. Germline-derived CDR1 and CDR2 are KGHSH and LQKENI. Trimming stripped 3 bases from V and 3 bases from J, with 11 bases between. The CDR3 has 15 residues. DNA of the CDR3: TGTGCCAGCTCACCCCGACACCCGGACACCGGGGAGCTGTTTTTT. This codes for CASSPRHPDTGELFF.

The V and J genes are TRBV27 and TRBJ2-1; weak D call: TRBD2 (6 bases). The germline gives CDR1 MNHEY, CDR2 SMNVEV (reference sequence). Trimming removed 4 bases from V and 9 bases from J, with 19 bases in between. This CDR3 is built from 15 residues. CDR3 protein: CASSSRVLQAGEQFF. CDR3 nucleotides: TGTGCCAGCAGTTCGCGGGTGTTACAAGCGGGTGAGCAGTTCTTC.

V and J are TRBV18 and TRBJ2-3, with TRBD2 matching over 9 bases. Germline CDR1 and CDR2: KGHSH and LQKENI. Unmatched junction bases numbered 6, after V lost 2 bases and J lost 3 bases. The CDR3 length is 16 residues. This CDR3 reads CASSPIFTSGTDTQYF. The CDR3 nucleotides read TGTGCCAGCTCACCAATTTTTACTAGCGGGACAGATACGCAGTATTTT.

This clone was counted once. V usage is TRBV19 and J usage is TRBJ1-2, with TRBD1 matching 9 bases. J was trimmed by 8 bases and V by 4 bases; bases with no gene match: 8. From germline, CDR1 is LNHDA and CDR2 SQIVND (reference sequence). This CDR3 has 14 residues. The CDR3 DNA is TGTGCCAGTAGTAGAGGACAGGGGAGCCGCGGCTACACCTTC. Its translation: CASSRGQGSRGYTF. The full variable domain, with the rest looked up from reference TRBV19 and TRBJ1-2, is DGGITQSPKYLFRKEGQNVTLSCEQNLNHDAMYWYRQDPGQGLRLIYYSQIVNDFQKGDIAEGYSVSREKKESFPLTVTSAQKNPTAFYLCASSRGQGSRGYTFGSGTRLTVV.

V usage is TRBV19 and J usage is TRBJ2-2; D is perhaps TRBD1 (5 bases). CDR3 length: 16 residues. Germline assignment: CDR1 LNHDA and CDR2 SQIVND (reference sequence). Trimming removed 3 bases at V and 4 bases at J, with 15 bases between. The CDR3 reads CASSIAGPMSTGELFF. CDR3 DNA sequence: TGTGCCAGTAGTATTGCAGGGCCTATGAGCACCGGGGAGCTGTTTTTT. The variable domain in full, with the rest retrieved from reference TRBV19 and TRBJ2-2, is DGGITQSPKYLFRKEGQNVTLSCEQNLNHDAMYWYRQDPGQGLRLIYYSQIVNDFQKGDIAEGYSVSREKKESFPLTVTSAQKNPTAFYLCASSIAGPMSTGELFFGEGSRLTVL.

This clone was seen a few times. The V gene is TRBV25-1, the J gene TRBJ1-4; D not resolved. The CDR3 runs 12 residues. Germline V gives CDR1 MGHDK, CDR2 SYGVNS. Trimming cost V 5 bases and J 8 bases, with 9 bases left between them. CDR3 region: CASSTPWEKLFF. The CDR3, as DNA: TGTGCCAGCAGTACTCCTTGGGAAAAACTGTTTTTT.

This rearrangement joins TRBV9 to TRBJ2-7; D ambiguous. The CDR3 length is 12 residues. The germline V gene has CDR1 SGDLS and CDR2 YYNGEE. Trimming took off 4 bases at V and 6 bases at J, with 11 bases between the two ends. This CDR3 is CASSPGTLEQYF. The CDR3 DNA sequence: TGTGCCAGCAGCCCCGGTACACTCGAGCAGTACTTC.

V and J are TRBV10-3 and TRBJ2-1; D gene unclear. The CDR3 contains 11 residues. The ends were cut back, 6 bases at V and 4 bases at J, with 4 bases in the middle. The germline V gene has CDR1 ENHRY and CDR2 SYGVKD. The CDR3 loop is CAIRGYNEQFF. The DNA of the CDR3 is TGTGCCATCAGAGGATACAATGAGCAGTTCTTC.

The rearrangement joins TRBV7-3 to TRBJ1-2; D is unclear. The germline V and J ends were trimmed by 1 base and 7 bases, with 10 bases remaining between them. The CDR3 runs 13 residues. Germline V gene data show CDR1 as SGHTA and CDR2 as FQGTGA. CDR3 in amino acids: CASSLSAGSGYTF. The CDR3 DNA follows: TGTGCCAGCAGCTTAAGCGCAGGTAGTGGCTACACCTTC.

The chain joins TRBV9 to TRBJ2-3; 8 nucleotides agree with TRBD2. The CDR3 length is 15 residues. J gave up 0 bases and V 7 bases, and 7 bases lay outside the gene matches. Germline V gene lookup returns CDR1 SGDLS and CDR2 YYNGEE. The CDR3 DNA follows: TGTGCCAGCGGACCTAGCGGGTTTAGCACAGATACGCAGTATTTT. This encodes CASGPSGFSTDTQYF.

The chain carries TRBV4-1 and TRBJ2-7; D is undetermined. V lost 0 bases and J lost 7, with 10 bases in between. Germline lookup yields CDR1 MGHRA and CDR2 YSYEKL. The CDR3 runs 13 residues. This CDR3 reads CASSQDLGLEQYF. DNA of the CDR3: TGCGCCAGCAGCCAAGATCTGGGTTTGGAGCAGTACTTC.

This chain connects TRBV27 to TRBJ1-1; a possible D gene is TRBD1 (6 bases). The CDR3 loop spans 15 amino acids. Trimming left V 1 base short and J 1 base short, with 10 bases between. The germline V gene encodes CDR1 MNHEY and CDR2 SMNVEV (reference sequence). The CDR3 loop is CASSLYRDTNTEAFF. As DNA, the CDR3 is TGTGCCAGCAGTTTATACAGGGATACGAACACTGAAGCTTTCTTT.

J is TRBJ2-3 and V is TRBV7-8; no firm D call. The CDR3 covers 14 residues. Per the germline V gene, CDR1 is SGHVS and CDR2 is FQNEAQ. Trimming took 3 bases from V and 7 from J, leaving 14 bases between them. The CDR3 is CASSLLSSRNTQYF. The DNA for the CDR3 is TGTGCCAGCAGCTTGTTGTCCTCTCGGAATACGCAGTATTTT.

The J gene is TRBJ2-5, the V gene TRBV21-1; the table's D gene call, TRBD1, was not cross checked with the DNA. TRBV21-1 is a recognized pseudogene. The CDR3 sequence is 16 residues long. The chain's CDR3 is CASSKLATVPQETQYF. The DNA for the CDR3 is TGTGCCAGCAGCAAATTGGCGACAGTCCCCCAAGAGACCCAGTACTTC.

The rearrangement uses TRBV27 and TRBJ1-2, with 9 bases that match TRBD1. This CDR3 is 20 amino acids long. Germline values: CDR1 MNHEY, CDR2 SMNVEV (reference sequence). Trimming cost V 1 base and J 0 bases; bases outside gene matches: 15. The chain's CDR3 is CASSLYLAPGQGKANYGYTF. As DNA, the CDR3 is TGTGCCAGCAGTTTATATTTGGCCCCGGGACAGGGCAAAGCTAACTATGGCTACACCTTC.

V and J are TRBV28 and TRBJ1-2; a weak D match, TRBD1 (6 bases). CDR3 length equals 15 residues. V was shortened by 5 bases and J by 3 bases, with 16 bases between the two germline ends. Germline CDR1 MDHEN, CDR2 SYDVKM. CDR3 DNA: TGTGCCAGCAGTGATCCCAGGGGATTTGACTATGGCTACACCTTC. Its protein is CASSDPRGFDYGYTF.

The rearrangement uses TRBV7-9 and TRBJ2-3; D is ambiguous. Trimming left V 1 base short and J 0 bases short, with 8 bases between. CDR3 length: 15 amino acids. CDR1 is SEHNR, CDR2 FQNEAQ, per germline (reference sequence). The CDR3 spells CASSLGSLSTDTQYF. For the CDR3, the DNA is TGTGCCAGCAGCTTAGGTAGCCTCAGCACAGATACGCAGTATTTT.

The chain employs TRBV7-3 and TRBJ2-3; the D gene is possibly TRBD2 (6 bases). Germline CDR1 is SGHTA and CDR2 is FQGTGA. V was trimmed by 2 bases and J by 4 bases, leaving 7 bases between them. The CDR3 covers 13 residues. CDR3: CASSLWDSDTQYF. CDR3 nucleotides: TGTGCCAGCAGCTTATGGGACTCAGATACGCAGTATTTT.

The chain uses TRBV7-3 and TRBJ1-1; D possibly corresponds to TRBD1 (5 bases). This CDR3 spans 13 amino acids. Germline-derived CDR1 and CDR2 are SGHTA and FQGTGA. Trimming cost V 0 bases and J 10 bases, with 12 bases left between them. DNA for the CDR3: TGTGCCAGCAGCTTAACGGGTCAAGGGGTAGCTTTCTTT. Its protein is CASSLTGQGVAFF.

Regarding this clone: At the DNA level, this CDR3 is encoded by other sequences in the same sample as well. This rearrangement joins TRBV28 to TRBJ2-7; no clear D. This CDR3 contains 12 residues. Germline lookup yields CDR1 MDHEN and CDR2 SYDVKM. The V end lost 3 bases, the J end lost 3 bases, and 6 bases lay between the germline ends. The CDR3 coding sequence is TGTGCCAGCAGTTTGGGTAACTACGAGCAGTACTTC. Its translation is CASSLGNYEQYF.

V gene TRBV5-1 combines with J gene TRBJ2-7; D gene ambiguous. This CDR3 is 15 amino acids long. CDR1 is SGHRS, CDR2 YFSETQ, per germline. V lost 0 bases and J lost 7, with 17 bases in between. The CDR3 DNA reads TGCGCCAGCAGCTTGGACGGCTGGGTCAAAAGTGAGCAGTACTTC. It specifies CASSLDGWVKSEQYF. The variable domain in full, with the rest retrieved from reference TRBV5-1 and TRBJ2-7, is KAGVTQTPRYLIKTRGQQVTLSCSPISGHRSVSWYQQTPGQGLQFLFEYFSETQRNKGNFPGRFSGRQFSNSRSEMNVSTLELGDSALYLCASSLDGWVKSEQYFGPGTRLTVT.

This chain uses TRBV7-7 with TRBJ2-7, with 13 bases matching TRBD2. V shed 3 bases and J 4 bases; nucleotides not matched to a gene: 3. From germline, CDR1 is SSHAT and CDR2 FNYEAQ (reference sequence). The CDR3 is 15 amino acids. The CDR3 coding sequence is TGTGCCAGCAGCTTTGGGACTAGCGGGATTTACGAGCAGTACTTC. Translated, it gives CASSFGTSGIYEQYF.

The rearrangement joins TRBV7-6 to TRBJ1-1, with 8 bases identical to TRBD1. The V gene end was trimmed by 4 bases and the J gene end by 1 base; junction bases not matched to a gene: 11. Germline values: CDR1 SGHVS, CDR2 FNYEAQ. The length of the CDR3 is 17 residues. CDR3 region: CASSSGGDRRPNTEAFF. The CDR3 nucleotides read TGTGCCAGCAGCTCAGGGGGGGACAGGAGGCCGAACACTGAAGCTTTCTTT.

The J gene is TRBJ2-2, the V gene TRBV2, with 13 nucleotides matching TRBD2. This CDR3 is built from 20 residues. The germline gives CDR1 SNHLY, CDR2 FYNNEI. The J segment lost 0 bases and the V segment lost 1 base, leaving 8 bases of the junction unmatched. The CDR3 DNA sequence: TGTGCCAGCAGTGAAGGGACTAGCGGGAGTCGCCTACCGAACACCGGGGAGCTGTTTTTT. It specifies CASSEGTSGSRLPNTGELFF.

The V call is TRBV27, the J call TRBJ2-7; a possible D gene is TRBD1 (6 bases). Germline assignment: CDR1 MNHEY and CDR2 SMNVEV (reference sequence). Between the trimmed V and J ends, which lost 0 bases and 1 base, there was a span of 10 bases. The CDR3 extends over 15 amino acids. The CDR3 is CASSLSTGDSYEQYF. Written as DNA, the CDR3 is TGTGCCAGCAGTTTATCGACAGGAGATTCCTACGAGCAGTACTTC.